This TCR beta chain was identified during a study of chemoradiotherapy in HPV16-positive cancers. Study-wide results and caveats: Only a couple of HPV16-positive patients supplied the functional HPV-specificity definition.

V was shortened by 0 bases and J by 1 base, with 16 bases between the two germline ends. The CDR3 consists of 17 residues. Looked up from germline, CDR1 is SGDLS and CDR2 is YYNGEE. Turning to this clone: The antigen is undetermined.

Clones were read by immunoSEQ multiplex PCR, and TCRdb kept only the in-frame ones, dropping some. The sample carries over a thousand clones, approximately 90% recorded once. The clonotype originates from a human donor with HPV-associated anogenital cancer. The chain links TRBV9 to TRBJ2-5; TRBD2 is a possible D gene (7 bases). Here the sequenced sample was tumor tissue, taken from a patient who underwent chemoradiotherapy. CDR3 DNA sequence: TGTGCCAGCAGCGTAGGGCGGAGGGGGGGATCCCAAGAGACCCAGTACTTC. Amino acid sequence: CASSVGRRGGSQETQYF.